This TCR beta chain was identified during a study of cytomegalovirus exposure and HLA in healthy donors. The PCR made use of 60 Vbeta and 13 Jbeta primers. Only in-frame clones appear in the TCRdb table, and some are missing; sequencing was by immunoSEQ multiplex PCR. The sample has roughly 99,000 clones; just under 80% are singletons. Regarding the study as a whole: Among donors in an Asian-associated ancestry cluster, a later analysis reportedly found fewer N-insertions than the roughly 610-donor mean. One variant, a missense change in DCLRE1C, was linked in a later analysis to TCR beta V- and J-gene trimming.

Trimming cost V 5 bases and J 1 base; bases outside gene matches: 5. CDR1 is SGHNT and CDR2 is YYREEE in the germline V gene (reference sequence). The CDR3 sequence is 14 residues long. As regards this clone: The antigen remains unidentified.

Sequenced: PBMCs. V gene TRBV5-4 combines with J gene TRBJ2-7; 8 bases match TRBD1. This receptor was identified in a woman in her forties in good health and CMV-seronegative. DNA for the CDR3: TGTGCCAGCAGACCGGACAGGGCATCCTACGAGCAGTACTTC. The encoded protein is CASRPDRASYEQYF.